Detailed here is one T cell receptor (beta chain). What it binds is unknown. This specimen comes from a study of T cell responses to AZD1222 COVID-19 vaccine. The table came from immunoSEQ multiplex PCR; TCRdb's copy has only in-frame clones and leaves some out. The repertoire holds under 150,000 clones, with around 90% as singletons. The CDR3 covers 20 residues. V was pared by 1 base and J by 0 bases, with 19 bases between. The germline V gene encodes CDR1 LGHNA and CDR2 YSLEER. General study results and limits: The sample set comprised mostly white British donors with more females, and clonal diversity was possibly underestimated.

The sample in question was peripheral blood, obtained 28 days after the second AZD1222 dose. The TCR originated in an adult who received the AZD1222 COVID-19 vaccine. The chain is built from TRBV4-3 and TRBJ2-6; tentative D call: TRBD2 (6 bases). DNA of the CDR3: TGCGCCAGCAGCCAAGGTAAGGGAGGCGGAATCACCTCTGGGGCCAACGTCCTGACTTTC. The encoded protein is CASSQGKGGGITSGANVLTF.